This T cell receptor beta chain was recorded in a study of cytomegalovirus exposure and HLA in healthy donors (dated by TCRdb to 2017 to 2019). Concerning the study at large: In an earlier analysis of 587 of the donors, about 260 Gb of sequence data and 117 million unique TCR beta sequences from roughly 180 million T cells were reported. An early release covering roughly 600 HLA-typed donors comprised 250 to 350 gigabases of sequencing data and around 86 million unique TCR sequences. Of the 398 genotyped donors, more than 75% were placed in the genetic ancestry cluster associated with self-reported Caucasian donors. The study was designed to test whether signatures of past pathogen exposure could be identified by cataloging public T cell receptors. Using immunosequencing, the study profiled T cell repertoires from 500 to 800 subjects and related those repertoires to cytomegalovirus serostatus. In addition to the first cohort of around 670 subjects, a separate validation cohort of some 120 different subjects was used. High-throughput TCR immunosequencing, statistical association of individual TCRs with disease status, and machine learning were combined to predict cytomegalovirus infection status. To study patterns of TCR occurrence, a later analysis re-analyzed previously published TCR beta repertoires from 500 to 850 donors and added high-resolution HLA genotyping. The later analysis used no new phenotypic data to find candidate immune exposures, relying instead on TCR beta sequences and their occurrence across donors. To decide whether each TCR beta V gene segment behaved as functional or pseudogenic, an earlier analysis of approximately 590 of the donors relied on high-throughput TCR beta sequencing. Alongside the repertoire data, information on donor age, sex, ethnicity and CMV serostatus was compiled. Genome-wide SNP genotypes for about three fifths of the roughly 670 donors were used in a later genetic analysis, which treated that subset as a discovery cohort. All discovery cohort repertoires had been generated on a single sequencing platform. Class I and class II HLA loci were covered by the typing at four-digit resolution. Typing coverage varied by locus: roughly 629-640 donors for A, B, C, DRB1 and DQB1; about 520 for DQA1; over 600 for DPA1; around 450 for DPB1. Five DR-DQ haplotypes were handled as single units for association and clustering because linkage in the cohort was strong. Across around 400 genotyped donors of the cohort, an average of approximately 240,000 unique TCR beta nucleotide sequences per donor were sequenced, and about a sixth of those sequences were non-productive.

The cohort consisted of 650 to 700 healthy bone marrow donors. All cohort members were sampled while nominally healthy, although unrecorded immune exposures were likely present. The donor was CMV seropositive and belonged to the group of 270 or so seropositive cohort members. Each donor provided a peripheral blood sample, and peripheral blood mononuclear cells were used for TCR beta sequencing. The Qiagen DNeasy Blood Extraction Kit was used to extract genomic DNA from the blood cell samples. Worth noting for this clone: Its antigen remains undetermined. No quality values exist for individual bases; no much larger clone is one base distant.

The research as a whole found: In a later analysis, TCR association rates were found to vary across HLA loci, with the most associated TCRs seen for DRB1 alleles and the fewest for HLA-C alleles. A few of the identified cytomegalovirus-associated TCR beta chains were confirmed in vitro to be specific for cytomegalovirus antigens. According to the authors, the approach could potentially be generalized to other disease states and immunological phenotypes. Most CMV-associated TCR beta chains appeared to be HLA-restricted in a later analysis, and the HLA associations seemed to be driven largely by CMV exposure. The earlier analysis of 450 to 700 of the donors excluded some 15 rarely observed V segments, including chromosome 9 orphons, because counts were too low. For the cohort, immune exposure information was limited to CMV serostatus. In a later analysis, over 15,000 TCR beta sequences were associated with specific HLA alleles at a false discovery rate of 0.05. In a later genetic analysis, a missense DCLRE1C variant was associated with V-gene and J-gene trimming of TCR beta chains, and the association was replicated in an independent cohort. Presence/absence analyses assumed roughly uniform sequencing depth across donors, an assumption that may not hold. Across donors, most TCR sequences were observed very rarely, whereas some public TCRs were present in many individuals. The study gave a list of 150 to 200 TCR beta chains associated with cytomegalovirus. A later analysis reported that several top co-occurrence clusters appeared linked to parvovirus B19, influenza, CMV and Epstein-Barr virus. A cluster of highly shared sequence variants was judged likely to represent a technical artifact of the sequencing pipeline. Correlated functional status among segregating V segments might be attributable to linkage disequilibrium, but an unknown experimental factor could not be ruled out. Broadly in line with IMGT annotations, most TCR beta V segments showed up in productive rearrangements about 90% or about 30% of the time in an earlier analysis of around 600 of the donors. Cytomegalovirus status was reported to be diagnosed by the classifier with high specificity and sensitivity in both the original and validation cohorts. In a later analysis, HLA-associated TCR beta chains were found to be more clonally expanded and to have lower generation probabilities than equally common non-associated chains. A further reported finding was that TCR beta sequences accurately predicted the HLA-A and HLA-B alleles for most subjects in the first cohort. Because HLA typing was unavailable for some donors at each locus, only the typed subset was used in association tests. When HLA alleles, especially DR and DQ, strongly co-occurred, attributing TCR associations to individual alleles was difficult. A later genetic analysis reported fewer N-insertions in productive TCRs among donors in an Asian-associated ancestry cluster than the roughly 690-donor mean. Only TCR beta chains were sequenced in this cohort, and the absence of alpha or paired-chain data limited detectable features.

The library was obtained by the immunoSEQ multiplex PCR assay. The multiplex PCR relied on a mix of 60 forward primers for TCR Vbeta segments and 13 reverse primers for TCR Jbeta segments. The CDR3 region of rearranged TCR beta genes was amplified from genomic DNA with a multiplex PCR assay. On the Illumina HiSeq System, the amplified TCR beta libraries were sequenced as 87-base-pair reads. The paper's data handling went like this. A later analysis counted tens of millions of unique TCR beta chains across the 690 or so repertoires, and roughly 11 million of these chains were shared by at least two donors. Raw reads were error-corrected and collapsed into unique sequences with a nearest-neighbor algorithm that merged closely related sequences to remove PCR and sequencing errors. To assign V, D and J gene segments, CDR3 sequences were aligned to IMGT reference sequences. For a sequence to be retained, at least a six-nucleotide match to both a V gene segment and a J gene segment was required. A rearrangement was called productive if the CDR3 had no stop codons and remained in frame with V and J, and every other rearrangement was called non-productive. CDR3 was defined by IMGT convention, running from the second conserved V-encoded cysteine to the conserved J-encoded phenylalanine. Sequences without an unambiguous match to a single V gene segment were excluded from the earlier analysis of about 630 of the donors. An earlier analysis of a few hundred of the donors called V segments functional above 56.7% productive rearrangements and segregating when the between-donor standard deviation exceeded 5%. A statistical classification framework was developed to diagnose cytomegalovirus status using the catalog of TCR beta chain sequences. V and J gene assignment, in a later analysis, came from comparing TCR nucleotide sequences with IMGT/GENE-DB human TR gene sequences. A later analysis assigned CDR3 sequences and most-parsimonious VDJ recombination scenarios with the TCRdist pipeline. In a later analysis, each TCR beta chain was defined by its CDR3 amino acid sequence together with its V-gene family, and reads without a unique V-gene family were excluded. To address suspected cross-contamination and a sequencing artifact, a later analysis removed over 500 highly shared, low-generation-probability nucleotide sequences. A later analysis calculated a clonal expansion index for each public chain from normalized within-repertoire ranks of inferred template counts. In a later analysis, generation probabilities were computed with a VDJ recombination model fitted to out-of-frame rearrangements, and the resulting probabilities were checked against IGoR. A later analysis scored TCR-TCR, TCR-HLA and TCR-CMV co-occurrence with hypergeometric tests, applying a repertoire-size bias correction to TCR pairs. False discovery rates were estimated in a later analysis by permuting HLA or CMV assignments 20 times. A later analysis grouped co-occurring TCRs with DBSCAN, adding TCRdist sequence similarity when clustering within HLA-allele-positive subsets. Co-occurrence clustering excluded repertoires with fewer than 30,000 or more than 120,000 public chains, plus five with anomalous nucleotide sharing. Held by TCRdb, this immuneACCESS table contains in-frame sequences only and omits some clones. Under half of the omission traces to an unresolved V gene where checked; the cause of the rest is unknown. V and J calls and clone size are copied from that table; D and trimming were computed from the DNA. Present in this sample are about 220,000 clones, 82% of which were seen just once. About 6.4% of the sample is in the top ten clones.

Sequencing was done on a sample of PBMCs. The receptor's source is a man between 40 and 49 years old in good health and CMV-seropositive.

The nucleotide sequence is given as TGTGCCAGCAGCCCCAATCCGGACAGGGAACATGGCTACACCTTC. It translates as CASSPNPDREHGYTF. This chain joins TRBV13 to TRBJ1-2, and TRBD1 aligns with 8 junction nucleotides. The germline V gene encodes CDR1 PRHDT and CDR2 FYEKMQ (reference sequence). Measured from the cysteine to the phenylalanine, the CDR3 is 15 residues long. The entry retains the CDR3 DNA only, 45 bases that are in frame from base 1. Here V drops 5 bases and J drops 6 bases, and the junction holds 11 bases not matched to any gene.